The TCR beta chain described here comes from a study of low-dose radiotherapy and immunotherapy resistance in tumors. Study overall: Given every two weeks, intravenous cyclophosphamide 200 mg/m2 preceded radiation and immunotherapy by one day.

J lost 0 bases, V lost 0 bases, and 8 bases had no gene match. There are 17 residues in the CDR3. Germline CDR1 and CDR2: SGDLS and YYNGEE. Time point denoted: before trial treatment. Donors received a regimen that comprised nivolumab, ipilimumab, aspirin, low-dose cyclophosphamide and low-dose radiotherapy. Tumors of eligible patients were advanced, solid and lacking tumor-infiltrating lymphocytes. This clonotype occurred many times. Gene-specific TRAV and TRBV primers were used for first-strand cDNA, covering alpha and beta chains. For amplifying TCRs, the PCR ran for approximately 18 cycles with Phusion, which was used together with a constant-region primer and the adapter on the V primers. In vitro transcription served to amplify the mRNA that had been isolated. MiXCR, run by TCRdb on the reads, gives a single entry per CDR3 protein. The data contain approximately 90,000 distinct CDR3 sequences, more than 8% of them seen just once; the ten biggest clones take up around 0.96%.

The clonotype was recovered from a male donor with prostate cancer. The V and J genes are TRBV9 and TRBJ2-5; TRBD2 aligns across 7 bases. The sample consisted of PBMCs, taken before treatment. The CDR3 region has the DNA TGTGCCAGCAGCGTAGGGGGTAGCGGGCTATACCAAGAGACCCAGTACTTC. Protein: CASSVGGSGLYQETQYF.